The source of this TCR beta chain is a study of human T cells and chemical hapten exposure. Time point specified: patch test 1, 2 weeks after DPC sensitization. As to treatment: therapeutic diphenylcyclopropenone sensitization with weekly scalp DPC. Total RNA was isolated from whole blood that had not been fractionated. TCRdb re-analysed the RACE reads in MiXCR, keeping a single row per CDR3 protein. This sample has under 150,000 distinct CDR3 sequences; roughly 12% occur once, and the top ten carry approximately 1.5%. This clonotype was seen a handful of times. What it binds is not known. Study-level points and caveats: Compared to controls, expanded TCRs made significantly more large clusters of similar CDR3s. Because all patients had alopecia, their immune responses might differ from healthy ones.

CDR1 and CDR2 (germline): MNHNY, SVGAGI (reference sequence). The CDR3 is made up of 12 amino acids. V lost 8 bases, J lost 7 bases, and 11 bases lay in between. The TCR comes from a woman in her forties or fifties with alopecia areata. Some clones in this sample may be carry-over from other donors' samples. The chain employs TRBV6-6 and TRBJ1-4; no reliable D call. The sequencing used whole blood, collected in connection with sensitization to the hapten diphenylcyclopropenone (DPC). This CDR3 reads CASAVWGEKLFF. CDR3 bases: TGTGCCAGCGCCGTGTGGGGTGAAAAACTGTTTTTT.